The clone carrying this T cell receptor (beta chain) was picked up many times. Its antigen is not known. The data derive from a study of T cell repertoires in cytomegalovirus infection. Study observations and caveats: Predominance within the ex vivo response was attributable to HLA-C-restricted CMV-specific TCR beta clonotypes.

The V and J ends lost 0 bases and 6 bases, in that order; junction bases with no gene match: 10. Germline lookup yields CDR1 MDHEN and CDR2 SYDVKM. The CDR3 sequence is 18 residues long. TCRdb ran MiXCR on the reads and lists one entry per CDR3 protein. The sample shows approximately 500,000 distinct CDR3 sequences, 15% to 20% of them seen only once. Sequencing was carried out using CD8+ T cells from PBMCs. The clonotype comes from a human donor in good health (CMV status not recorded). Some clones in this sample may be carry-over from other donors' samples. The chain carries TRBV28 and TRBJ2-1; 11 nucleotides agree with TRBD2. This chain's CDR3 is CASSLWASGRKRSNEQFF. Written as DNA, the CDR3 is TGTGCCAGCAGTTTATGGGCTAGCGGGAGGAAAAGGTCCAATGAGCAGTTCTTC.